The 8 T cell receptor beta chains presented below share a single source sample, sequenced in a study of T cells in Graves' hyperthyroidism and ophthalmopathy. The TCR beta CDR3 regions underwent amplification using RNA transcripts as the source. The study used the HTBI primer set for a first-round RT-PCR of the TCR CDR3. TCRdb itself ran the multiplex PCR reads through MiXCR, one entry per CDR3 protein. Found here are 300,000 to 500,000 distinct CDR3 sequences, approximately 15% of them singletons; the top ten hold 30% to 35%. Material for sequencing was blood. These receptors came from a woman aged 25 to 39 with Graves' hyperthyroidism.

This clonotype was observed many times. Written as DNA, the CDR3 is TGTGCCTGGACTTGGGGCGAGAACACTGAAGCTTTCTTT. Translating gives CAWTWGENTEAFF. V and J are TRBV30 and TRBJ1-1; TRBD1 is a possible D gene (5 bases). The CDR3 is made up of 13 amino acids. Trimming pared 4 bases from V and 1 base from J, leaving 10 bases between. Germline V gene data show CDR1 as GTSNPN and CDR2 as SVGIG (reference sequence). The entire variable domain, with the rest obtained from reference TRBV30 and TRBJ1-1, is as follows: SQTIHQWPATLVQPVGSPLSLECTVEGTSNPNLYWYRQAAGRGLQLLFYSVGIGQISSEVPQNLSASRPQDRQFILSSKKLLLSDSGFYLCAWTWGENTEAFFGQGTRLTVV.

This clonotype was detected ten times or more. CDR3 bases: TGTGCCAGCAGCTTGTGGGGCCGGGGGCAAGAGACCCAGTACTTC. Translation: CASSLWGRGQETQYF. The chain joins TRBV7-9 to TRBJ2-5; a possible D gene is TRBD2 (6 bases). Germline V gene data show CDR1 as SEHNR and CDR2 as FQNEAQ (reference sequence). The CDR3 extends over 15 amino acids. V was clipped by 3 bases and J by 2 bases, with 13 bases between them.

This clonotype showed up many times. The J gene is TRBJ1-2, the V gene TRBV20-1; D gene unclear. V lost 6 bases and J 13 bases, leaving 18 bases between the germline ends. Per germline, CDR1 DFQATT and CDR2 SNEGSKA (reference sequence). The CDR3 is 11 residues long. CDR3 bases: TGCAGTGCAACGAGGGAGATGGATGGCACCTTC. This encodes CSATREMDGTF.

The V call is TRBV7-3, the J call TRBJ2-7, with D maybe TRBD1 (5 bases). CDR1 is SGHTA, CDR2 FQGTGA, per germline. The CDR3 spans 16 residues. Trimming stripped 1 base from V and 4 bases from J, with 17 bases between. The CDR3 nucleotides are TGTGCCAGCAGCTTAAATGGGCCAGGGCTCAGGTACGAGCAGTACTTC. Its translation: CASSLNGPGLRYEQYF.

This clonotype was counted many times. CDR3 loop: CSATGSKETQYF. Written as DNA, the CDR3 is TGCAGTGCTACGGGCAGCAAAGAGACCCAGTACTTC. This chain uses TRBV20-1 with TRBJ2-5; no reliable D call. This CDR3 is built from 12 residues. V was clipped by 4 bases and J by 3 bases, with 9 bases between them. Looked up from germline, CDR1 is DFQATT and CDR2 is SNEGSKA (reference sequence).

The genes are TRBV20-1 and TRBJ2-3, with D perhaps assigned TRBD1 or TRBD2 (6 bases each). The germline gives CDR1 DFQATT, CDR2 SNEGSKA (reference sequence). V was shortened by 1 base and J by 2 bases, with 13 bases between the two germline ends. The CDR3 is 15 residues long. CDR3 protein: CSARGNGGPTDTQYF. CDR3 in DNA: TGCAGTGCTAGAGGAAATGGGGGGCCCACAGATACGCAGTATTTT.

This clonotype was recorded a few times. This chain links TRBV20-1 with TRBJ2-7; 11 bases line up with TRBD2. CDR1 is DFQATT and CDR2 is SNEGSKA in the germline V gene (reference sequence). The CDR3 sequence is 15 residues long. Trimming removed 3 bases from V and 6 bases from J; junction bases left unmatched: 10. CDR3 residues: CSASRLAGRSGEQYF. The DNA of the CDR3 is TGCAGTGCTAGTCGACTAGCGGGAAGGTCTGGCGAGCAGTACTTC.

This clonotype came up a few times. This chain connects TRBV15 to TRBJ1-3; D unclear. From germline, CDR1 is LNHNV and CDR2 YYDKDF (reference sequence). The V end was cut by 0 bases, the J end by 0 bases, with 9 bases between. This CDR3 spans 16 amino acids. CDR3 sequence (DNA): TGTGCCACCAGCAGAGATGTTGCAGCCTCTGGAAACACCATATATTTT. Encoded protein: CATSRDVAASGNTIYF.